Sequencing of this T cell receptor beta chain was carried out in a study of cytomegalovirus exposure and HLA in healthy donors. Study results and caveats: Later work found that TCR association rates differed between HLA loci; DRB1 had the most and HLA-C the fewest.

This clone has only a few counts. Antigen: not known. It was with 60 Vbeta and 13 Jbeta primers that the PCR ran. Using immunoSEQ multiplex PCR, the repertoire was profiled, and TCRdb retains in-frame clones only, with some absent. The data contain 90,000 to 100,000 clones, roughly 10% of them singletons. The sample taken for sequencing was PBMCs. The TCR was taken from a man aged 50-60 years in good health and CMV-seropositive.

CDR3 sequence: CASSLERSPQTQYF. Written as DNA, the CDR3 is TGCGCCAGCAGCTTGGAGCGGAGCCCCCAGACCCAGTACTTC. The chain employs TRBV5-1 and TRBJ2-5; the D gene is possibly TRBD2 (5 bases). CDR1 is SGHRS, CDR2 YFSETQ, per germline. The V end was cut by 0 bases, the J end by 6 bases, with 12 bases between. This CDR3 is built from 14 residues.